This TCR beta chain was recorded in a study of T cell repertoires in cytomegalovirus infection. Across the study: HLA-C-restricted CMV epitopes, recently identified, and well-studied HLA-B-restricted ones were used by the study. Matching HLA type and CMV infection were both indicated by public TCR beta signatures.

CDR1 and CDR2 from the germline V gene are SGHRS and YFSETQ. V shed 0 bases, J shed 13 bases, and the junction held 17 bases outside the gene matches. The length of the CDR3 is 18 residues. With respect to this clonotype: What it binds is not known.

TCRdb re-called the reads through MiXCR, storing one row per CDR3 protein. The sample lists roughly 700,000 distinct CDR3 sequences, around a third occurring once. Findings and limits, study-wide: Clonotypes of TCR beta that were HLA-C-restricted and CMV-specific dominated the ex vivo response. Cumulative frequency (of public TCR beta family members) identified carriers of CMV plus the relevant HLA.

The receptor's source is a human donor in good health (CMV status not recorded). Some clones in this sample may be carry-over from other donors' samples. Sequences were derived from cultured PBMCs, sampled from culture after CMV antigen stimulation. The rearrangement joins TRBV5-1 to TRBJ2-1, with 12 bases that match TRBD1. Here the CDR3 reads CASSLAPGQGADYRPQFF. The CDR3 DNA is TGCGCCAGCAGCTTGGCCCCGGGACAGGGGGCCGATTATCGACCTCAGTTCTTC.